A single T cell receptor beta chain is shown here with its context. Its antigen remains unidentified. Trimming removed 6 bases from V and 0 bases from J, with 11 bases in between. Germline CDR1 is MNHNY and CDR2 is SVGAGI (reference sequence). This CDR3 region has 14 residues. Regarding time point: newly diagnosed, previously untreated cHL patient sample. The CD4+ T cells used were purified from thawed PBMCs through magnetic negative selection. This sample was included in a study of PD-1 blockade in classical Hodgkin lymphoma. Regarding the study as a whole: Reports described newly diagnosed patients as having lower baseline TCR diversity than healthy donors. Repertoire differences lack defined causes, possibly disease activity or prior therapy.

Here immunoSEQ multiplex PCR was the method, and the copy in TCRdb shows in-frame clones only, minus some. The profile covers 20,000 to 25,000 clones, with 90% appearing a single time and 0.41% taken by the ten largest. Sequences were obtained from CD4+ T cells from blood. This receptor was obtained from a human donor with classical Hodgkin lymphoma. The chain has TRBV6-6 and TRBJ1-2, with D perhaps matching TRBD1 (5 bases). The CDR3 nucleotides read TGTGCCAGCAGCCTCACAGGACCTAACTATGGCTACACCTTC. This encodes CASSLTGPNYGYTF.